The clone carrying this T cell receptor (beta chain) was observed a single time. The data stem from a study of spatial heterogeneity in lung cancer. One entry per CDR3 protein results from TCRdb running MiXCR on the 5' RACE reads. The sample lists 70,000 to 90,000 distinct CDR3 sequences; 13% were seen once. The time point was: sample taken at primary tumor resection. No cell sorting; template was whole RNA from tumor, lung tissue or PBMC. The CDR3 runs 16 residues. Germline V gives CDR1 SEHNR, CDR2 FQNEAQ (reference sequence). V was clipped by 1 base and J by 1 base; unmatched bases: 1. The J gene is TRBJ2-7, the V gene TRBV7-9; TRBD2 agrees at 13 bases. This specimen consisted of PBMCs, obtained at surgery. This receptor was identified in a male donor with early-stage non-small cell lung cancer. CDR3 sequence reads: CASSLGLAGGSYEQYF. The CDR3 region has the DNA TGTGCCAGCAGCTTAGGACTAGCGGGAGGATCCTACGAGCAGTACTTC.